This is a list of T cell receptor beta chains from one sample in a study of cytomegalovirus exposure and HLA in healthy donors. The data were produced by immunoSEQ multiplex PCR, yet TCRdb's version contains in-frame clones alone and is incomplete. The sample lists 60,000 or so clones, roughly 94% seen once, with 2% to 2.5% in the top ten. Sequenced: PBMCs. These receptors were obtained from a man between 18 and 35 years old in good health and CMV-seronegative. Each CDR3 is given with its conserved first and last residue. A D gene is named only where the DNA matches it firmly. For some rows the clone size is stated as once, few or many, or as a class when expanded; others skip it.

TRBV28,TRBJ2-2,.,.,17,TGTGCCAGCAATTGGGGACCGATAGCGGAAAGGGCCGGGGAGCTGTTTTTT,CASNWGPIAERAGELFF
TRBV9,TRBJ2-3,.,once,17,TGTGCCAGCAGCGCGGAAGGGACTTCGACTGACACAGATACGCAGTATTTT,CASSAEGTSTDTDTQYF
TRBV4-2,TRBJ1-5,TRBD1,.,16,TGTGCCAGCAGCCAAGCCCGGGACAGGGCCGATCAGCCCCAGCATTTT,CASSQARDRADQPQHF
TRBV28,TRBJ2-4,.,.,13,TGTGCCACCAGGGAGCAGACCGACGGCATTCAGTACTTC,CATREQTDGIQYF
TRBV6-6,TRBJ1-1,.,.,14,TGTGCCAGCAGTTACTCGAGCGGGGGCACTGAAGCTTTCTTT,CASSYSSGGTEAFF
TRBV29-1,TRBJ1-2,.,.,15,TGCAGCGTTGAAGATCGAACAGGCGGGAAAAATGGCTACACCTTC,CSVEDRTGGKNGYTF
TRBV5-6,TRBJ1-1,.,once,16,TGTGCCAGCAGCTTGGCGGGAGTCCGAATGAACACTGAAGCTTTCTTT,CASSLAGVRMNTEAFF
TRBV11-2,TRBJ2-1,.,.,13,TGTGCCAGCAGCTTATTCCTCCACAATGAGCAGTTCTTC,CASSLFLHNEQFF
TRBV9,TRBJ1-2,.,.,11,TGTGCCAGCAGCCCCACCGGTGAGGAGCACTTC,CASSPTGEEHF
TRBV19,TRBJ2-1,TRBD2,.,17,TGTGCCAGTAGTACTGGAGGGATTGAGCGGGAGTACAATGAGCAGTTCTTC,CASSTGGIEREYNEQFF
TRBV29-1,TRBJ1-2,.,.,14,TGCAGCGTTGAACGGGAGGGGATTTTCTATGGCTACACCTTC,CSVEREGIFYGYTF
TRBV7-2,TRBJ2-7,.,.,13,TGTGCCAGCTTTTCCTTTCGGGGGAACGAGCAGTACTTC,CASFSFRGNEQYF
TRBV28,TRBJ2-1,TRBD2,.,17,TGTGCCAGCAGTAGGTCCTCAGCGGGAGTGAGGTACAATGAGCAGTTCTTC,CASSRSSAGVRYNEQFF
TRBV7-6,TRBJ2-7,TRBD1,.,14,TGTGCCAGCAGCGCCTCCACACAGGGGTTCGAGCAGTACTTC,CASSASTQGFEQYF
TRBV5-1,TRBJ2-7,TRBD1,.,14,TGCGCCAGCAGAAACCAACAGGGGGCAGGCGAGCAGTACTTC,CASRNQQGAGEQYF
TRBV30,TRBJ1-1,.,.,13,TGTGCCTGGAGTACGTCGGGGTACACTGAAGCTTTCTTT,CAWSTSGYTEAFF
TRBV27,TRBJ2-1,TRBD2,once,15,TGTGCCAGCAACCCTGGGGCTAGCGGGAACAATGAGCAGTTCTTC,CASNPGASGNNEQFF
TRBV7-2,TRBJ2-2,TRBD2,.,16,TGTGCCAGCAGCTTACCAGCGGGAGTAACGGCCGGGGAGCTGTTTTTT,CASSLPAGVTAGELFF
TRBV28,TRBJ1-1,TRBD1,.,14,TGTGCCAGCAGCCAAGGACAGGTTGGAACTGAAGCTTTCTTT,CASSQGQVGTEAFF
TRBV4-2,TRBJ2-1,.,.,14,TGTGCCAGCAGCCAAGGAGGCCTTAAAGGTGAGCAGTTCTTC,CASSQGGLKGEQFF
TRBV9,TRBJ2-1,.,.,15,TGTGCCAGCAGCGTAGGCGGCAGCAGAAACAATGAGCAGTTCTTC,CASSVGGSRNNEQFF
TRBV5-8,TRBJ2-7,.,once,12,TGTGCCAGCAGCTCTCAGGGCTACGAGCAGTACTTC,CASSSQGYEQYF
TRBV9,TRBJ2-7,TRBD1,.,16,TGTGCCAGCAGCGTAGGGGCGGGACAGGGATCGGACGAGCAGTACTTC,CASSVGAGQGSDEQYF
TRBV19,TRBJ1-1,TRBD1,.,16,TGTGCCAGTAGTATCGGAGGGCCAGGGGGTCGGACTGAAGCTTTCTTT,CASSIGGPGGRTEAFF
TRBV28,TRBJ2-5,TRBD1,.,13,TGTGCCAGCAGTTTCCAGGGGGTGGAGACCCAGTACTTC,CASSFQGVETQYF
TRBV11-2,TRBJ2-1,TRBD2,.,16,TGTGCCAGCAGCTTACTCTTAGCGGGAGCGTACAATGAGCAGTTCTTC,CASSLLLAGAYNEQFF
TRBV4-2,TRBJ2-5,TRBD2,.,17,TGTGCCAGCAGCCAAGATCCGACTAGCGGGACTAGGGAGACCCAGTACTTC,CASSQDPTSGTRETQYF
TRBV6-5,TRBJ2-7,.,few,15,TGTGCCAGCAGTTACAAAATAGACAGGCCTAGGGAGCAGTACTTC,CASSYKIDRPREQYF
TRBV27,TRBJ2-3,.,.,15,TGTGCCAGCAGGGATAGCGGCCCTAGCACAGATACGCAGTATTTT,CASRDSGPSTDTQYF
TRBV10-2,TRBJ2-5,.,.,14,TGCGCCAGCAGTCGCCCGGGGGTCCAAGAGACCCAGTACTTC,CASSRPGVQETQYF
TRBV18,TRBJ1-4,.,.,12,TGTGCCAGCTCATCCTCATTGAGGGAACTGTTTTTT,CASSSSLRELFF
TRBV11-2,TRBJ2-7,.,.,13,TGTGCCAGCAGCTTAGAGGGGGGTAGCGAGCAGTACTTC,CASSLEGGSEQYF
TRBV9,TRBJ1-3,.,.,14,TGTGCCAGCAGCGTAGATCCGAGTGGAAACACCATATATTTT,CASSVDPSGNTIYF
TRBV18,TRBJ2-3,.,once,17,TGTGCCAGCCGACTCACGATTCGAGGGGGTGGCACAGATACGCAGTATTTT,CASRLTIRGGGTDTQYF
TRBV10-3,TRBJ2-7,TRBD2,.,19,TGTGCCATCAGTGAGGAGGCGGGACTAGCGGGTGTGCGGGCCTACGAGCAGTACTTC,CAISEEAGLAGVRAYEQYF
TRBV5-6,TRBJ1-2,TRBD1,once,15,TGTGCCAGCAGCTTGTGGGGACAGGGGAGGTATGGCTACACCTTC,CASSLWGQGRYGYTF
TRBV2,TRBJ1-1,.,.,13,TGTGCCAGCAGTGAGTACCAGGGCGCTGAAGCTTTCTTT,CASSEYQGAEAFF
TRBV9,TRBJ2-1,.,.,16,TGTGCCAGCAGCGTGCCAGCGCCGAGCTCCTACAATGAGCAGTTCTTC,CASSVPAPSSYNEQFF
TRBV28,TRBJ2-7,.,.,12,TGTGCCAGCAGTCCATCCTACTACGAGCAGTACTTC,CASSPSYYEQYF
TRBV9,TRBJ2-1,.,.,15,TGTGCCAGCAGCGTGGAGCCGGGACAAAGCAATGAGCAGTTCTTC,CASSVEPGQSNEQFF
TRBV11-1,TRBJ2-1,TRBD2,.,19,TGTGCCAGCAGCTCCATGGGGGGGATAGCGGGAGCCTCCTACAATGAGCAGTTCTTC,CASSSMGGIAGASYNEQFF
TRBV5-8,TRBJ1-2,TRBD1,.,13,TGTGCCGGGGGGGACAGGGGCTCCTATGGCTACACCTTC,CAGGDRGSYGYTF